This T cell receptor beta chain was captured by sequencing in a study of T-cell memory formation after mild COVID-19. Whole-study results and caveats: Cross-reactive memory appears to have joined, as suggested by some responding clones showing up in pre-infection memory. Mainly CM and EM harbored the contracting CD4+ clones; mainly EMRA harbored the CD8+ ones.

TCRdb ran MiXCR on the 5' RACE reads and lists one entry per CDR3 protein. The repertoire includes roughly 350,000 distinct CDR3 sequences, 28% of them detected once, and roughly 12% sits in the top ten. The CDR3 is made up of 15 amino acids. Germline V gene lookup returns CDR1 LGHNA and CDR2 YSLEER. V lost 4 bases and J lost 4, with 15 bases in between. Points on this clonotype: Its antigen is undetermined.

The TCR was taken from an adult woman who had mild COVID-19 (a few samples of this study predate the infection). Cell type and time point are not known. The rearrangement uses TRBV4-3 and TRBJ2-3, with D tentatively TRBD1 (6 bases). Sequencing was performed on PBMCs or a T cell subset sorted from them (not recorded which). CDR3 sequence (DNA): TGCGCCAGCAGCCCAAGATTTACAGGGTCAGATACGCAGTATTTT. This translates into CASSPRFTGSDTQYF.